The present T cell receptor (beta chain) was sequenced within a study of immune evolution from preneoplasia to lung adenocarcinoma. In regard to this clone: The antigen remains undetermined.

Notes on the study in general: Top clone share appeared to fall from AAH through AIS, MIA, adenocarcinoma.

Macro-dissection enriched premalignant or tumor cells before nucleic acid extraction. Profiled with immunoSEQ multiplex PCR; TCRdb holds only in-frame clones, not every one. In the table there are approximately 4,500 clones, about nine tenths of which are singletons. The TCR originated in a person aged 45 to 59 with lung adenocarcinoma. Material for sequencing was FFPE invasive lung adenocarcinoma tissue.

The CDR3 reads CASSYPSRGLREQYF. Written as DNA, the CDR3 is TGTGCCAGCAGTTATCCTTCGCGGGGGCTAAGGGAGCAGTACTTC. The gene calls are TRBV6-6 and TRBJ2-7, with D possibly TRBD2 on 7 matching bases. Germline CDR1 and CDR2: MNHNY and SVGAGI (reference sequence). The length of the CDR3 is 15 residues. Between the trimmed V and J ends, which lost 3 bases and 7 bases, there was a span of 19 bases.